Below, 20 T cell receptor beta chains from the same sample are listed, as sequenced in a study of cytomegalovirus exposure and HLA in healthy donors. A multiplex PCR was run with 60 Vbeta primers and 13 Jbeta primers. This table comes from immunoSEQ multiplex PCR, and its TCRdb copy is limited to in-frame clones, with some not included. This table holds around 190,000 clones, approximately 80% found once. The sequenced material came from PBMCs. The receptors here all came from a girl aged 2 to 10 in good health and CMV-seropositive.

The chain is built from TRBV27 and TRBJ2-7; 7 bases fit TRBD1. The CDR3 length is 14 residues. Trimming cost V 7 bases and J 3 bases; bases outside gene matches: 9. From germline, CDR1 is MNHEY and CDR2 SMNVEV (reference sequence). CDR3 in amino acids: CASTPVPGGYEQYF. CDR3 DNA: TGTGCCAGCACCCCGGTTCCAGGGGGCTACGAGCAGTACTTC.

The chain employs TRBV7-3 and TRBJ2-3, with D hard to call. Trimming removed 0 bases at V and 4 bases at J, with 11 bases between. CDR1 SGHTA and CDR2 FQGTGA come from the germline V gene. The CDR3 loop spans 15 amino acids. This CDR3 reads CASSLTAALADTQYF. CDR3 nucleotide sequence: TGTGCCAGCAGCTTAACGGCGGCTCTAGCAGATACGCAGTATTTT. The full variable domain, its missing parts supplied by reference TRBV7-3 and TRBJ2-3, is GAGVSQTPSNKVTEKGKYVELRCDPISGHTALYWYRQSLGQGPEFLIYFQGTGAADDSGLPNDRFFAVRPEGSVSTLKIQRTERGDSAVYLCASSLTAALADTQYFGPGTRLTVL.

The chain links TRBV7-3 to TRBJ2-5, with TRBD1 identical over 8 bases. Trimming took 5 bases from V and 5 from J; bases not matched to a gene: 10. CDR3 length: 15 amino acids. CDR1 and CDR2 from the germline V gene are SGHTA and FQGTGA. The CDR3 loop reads CASSLNQGALETQYF. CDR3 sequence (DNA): TGTGCCAGCAGCCTCAACCAGGGGGCGCTGGAGACCCAGTACTTC.

The DNA of the CDR3 is TGTGCCAGCAGCGTAGGCCCGGCGGGCTCCTCCTACAATGAGCAGTTCTTC. Amino acid sequence: CASSVGPAGSSYNEQFF. The chain is built from TRBV9 and TRBJ2-1; maybe TRBD2 (5 bases). Per the germline V gene, CDR1 is SGDLS and CDR2 is YYNGEE. V lost 0 bases to trimming and J lost 0 bases, with 13 bases between them. The CDR3 extends over 17 amino acids.

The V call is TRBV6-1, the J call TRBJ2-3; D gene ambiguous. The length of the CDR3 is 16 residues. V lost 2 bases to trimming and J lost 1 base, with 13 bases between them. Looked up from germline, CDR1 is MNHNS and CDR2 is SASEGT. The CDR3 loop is CASSESGLVGTDTQYF. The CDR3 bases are TGTGCCAGCAGTGAATCTGGTCTAGTAGGCACAGATACGCAGTATTTT.

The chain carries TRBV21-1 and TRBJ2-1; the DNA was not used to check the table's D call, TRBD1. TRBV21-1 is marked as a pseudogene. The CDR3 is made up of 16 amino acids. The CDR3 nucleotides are TGTGCCAGCATCTATGGACAGGGGAGTGTTGGGCATGAGCAGTTCTTC. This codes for CASIYGQGSVGHEQFF.

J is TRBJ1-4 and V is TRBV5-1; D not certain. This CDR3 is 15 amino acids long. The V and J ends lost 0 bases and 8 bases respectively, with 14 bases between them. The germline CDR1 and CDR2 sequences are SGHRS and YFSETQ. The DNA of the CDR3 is TGCGCCAGCAGCTTGGGAGTCGAGCTCAGGGAAAAACTGTTTTTT. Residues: CASSLGVELREKLFF.

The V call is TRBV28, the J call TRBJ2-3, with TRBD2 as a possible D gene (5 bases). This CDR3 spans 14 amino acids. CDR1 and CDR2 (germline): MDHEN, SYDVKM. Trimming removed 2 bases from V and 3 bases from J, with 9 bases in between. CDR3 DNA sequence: TGTGCCAGCAGTTTAGGTAGAGGGACAGATACGCAGTATTTT. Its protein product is CASSLGRGTDTQYF.

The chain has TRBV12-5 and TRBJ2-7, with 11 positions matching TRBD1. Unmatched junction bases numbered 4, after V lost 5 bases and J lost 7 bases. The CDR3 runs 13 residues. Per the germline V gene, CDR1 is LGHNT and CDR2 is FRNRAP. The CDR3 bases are TGTGCTAGTGGTGCGGACAGGGGGCCTGAGCAGTACTTC. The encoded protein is CASGADRGPEQYF.

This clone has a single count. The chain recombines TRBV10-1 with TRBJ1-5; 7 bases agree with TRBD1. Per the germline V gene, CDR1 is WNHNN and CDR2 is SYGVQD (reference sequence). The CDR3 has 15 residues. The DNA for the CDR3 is TGCGCGGGGGACAGAATCGTACCCGAGGGTGGGCCCCAGCATTTT. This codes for CAGDRIVPEGGPQHF.

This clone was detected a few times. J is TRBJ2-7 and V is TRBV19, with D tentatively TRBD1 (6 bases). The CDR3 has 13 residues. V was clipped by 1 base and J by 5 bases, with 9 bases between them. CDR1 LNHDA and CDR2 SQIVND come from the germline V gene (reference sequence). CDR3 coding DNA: TGTGCCAGTAGTATAGGAAGGGGGAACGAGCAGTACTTC. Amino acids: CASSIGRGNEQYF.

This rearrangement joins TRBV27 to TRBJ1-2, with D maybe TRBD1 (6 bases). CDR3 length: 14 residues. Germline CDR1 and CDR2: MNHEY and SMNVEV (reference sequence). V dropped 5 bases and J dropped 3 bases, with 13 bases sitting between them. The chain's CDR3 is CASSTGQPDYGYTF. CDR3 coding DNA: TGTGCCAGCAGTACCGGACAGCCTGACTATGGCTACACCTTC.

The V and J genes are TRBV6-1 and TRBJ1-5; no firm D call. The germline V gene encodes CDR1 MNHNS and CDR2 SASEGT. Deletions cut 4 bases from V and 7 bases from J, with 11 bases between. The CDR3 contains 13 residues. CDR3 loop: CASSVKGSQPQHF. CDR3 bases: TGTGCCAGCAGTGTCAAAGGGAGCCAGCCCCAGCATTTT.

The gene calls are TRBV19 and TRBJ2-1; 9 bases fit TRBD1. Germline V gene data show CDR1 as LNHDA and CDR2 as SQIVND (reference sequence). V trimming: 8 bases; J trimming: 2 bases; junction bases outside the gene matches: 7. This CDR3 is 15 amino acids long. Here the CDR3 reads CASARDRDAYNEQFF. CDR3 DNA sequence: TGTGCCAGTGCCCGGGACAGGGATGCCTACAATGAGCAGTTCTTC.

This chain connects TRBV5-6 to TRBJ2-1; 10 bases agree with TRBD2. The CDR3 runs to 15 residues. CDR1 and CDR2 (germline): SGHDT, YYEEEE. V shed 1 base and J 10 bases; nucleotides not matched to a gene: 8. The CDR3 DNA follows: TGTGCCAGCAGCTTGTATCTAGCGGGAGTGAGAGAGCAGTTCTTC. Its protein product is CASSLYLAGVREQFF.

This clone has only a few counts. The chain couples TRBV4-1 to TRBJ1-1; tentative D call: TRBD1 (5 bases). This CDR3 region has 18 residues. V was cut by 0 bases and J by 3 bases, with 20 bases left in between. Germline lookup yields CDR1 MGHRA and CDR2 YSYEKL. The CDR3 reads CASSQDPLGTTGDTEAFF. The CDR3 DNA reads TGCGCCAGCAGCCAAGACCCCCTCGGGACTACAGGAGACACTGAAGCTTTCTTT.

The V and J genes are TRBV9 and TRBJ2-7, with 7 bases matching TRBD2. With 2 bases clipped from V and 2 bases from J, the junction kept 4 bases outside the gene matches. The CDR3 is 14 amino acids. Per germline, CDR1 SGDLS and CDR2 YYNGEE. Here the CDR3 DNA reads TGTGCCAGCAGCGTCCGAGCGGGGCCCTACGAGCAGTACTTC. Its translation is CASSVRAGPYEQYF.

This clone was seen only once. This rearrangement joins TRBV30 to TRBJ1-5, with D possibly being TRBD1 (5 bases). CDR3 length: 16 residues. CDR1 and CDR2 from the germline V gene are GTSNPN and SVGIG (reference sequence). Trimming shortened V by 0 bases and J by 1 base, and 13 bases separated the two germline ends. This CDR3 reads CAWSVGGARSNQPQHF. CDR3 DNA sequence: TGTGCCTGGAGTGTTGGAGGGGCGCGGAGCAATCAGCCCCAGCATTTT.

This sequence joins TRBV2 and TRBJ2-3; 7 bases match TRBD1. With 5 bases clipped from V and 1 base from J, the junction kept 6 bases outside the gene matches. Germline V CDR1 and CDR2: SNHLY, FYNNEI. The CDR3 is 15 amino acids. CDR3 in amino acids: CASSKDRAGTDTQYF. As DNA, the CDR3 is TGTGCCAGCAGTAAAGACAGGGCGGGCACAGATACGCAGTATTTT.

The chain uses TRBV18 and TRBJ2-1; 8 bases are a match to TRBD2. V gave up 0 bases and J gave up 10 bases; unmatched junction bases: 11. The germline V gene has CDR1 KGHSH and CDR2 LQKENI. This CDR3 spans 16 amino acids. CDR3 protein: CASSPPNSGDSPEQFF. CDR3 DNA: TGTGCCAGCTCACCACCGAATAGCGGGGACTCCCCCGAGCAGTTCTTC.